The subject of this entry is one T cell receptor beta chain. This sample was taken from a study of blood T cell repertoires in COVID-19. Across the study: Specimens from acute and convalescent COVID-19 originated in the United States, Italy and Spain. The cDNA or gDNA used as material had been derived from T cells, B-cell-depleted T cells, or PBMCs.

Germline V gives CDR1 SQVTM, CDR2 ANQGSEA. This CDR3 is 14 amino acids long. V lost 4 bases to trimming and J lost 0 bases; unmatched junction nucleotides: 5. Authors' processing steps: Reference gene primer amplification in the assay estimated nucleated cell counts. Only in-frame clones appear in the TCRdb table, and some are missing; sequencing was by immunoSEQ multiplex PCR. The V and J calls and clone size were taken over from that table, and D and trimming were inferred from the DNA. The sample lists roughly 180,000 clones, more than 80% occurring once. The sequence derives from a woman aged 55-70 years with acute or convalescent COVID-19. The chain combines TRBV29-1 with TRBJ2-7; 8 positions match TRBD1. Sequencing used peripheral blood. The CDR3 reads CSVGGQGNSYEQYF. The DNA for the CDR3 is TGCAGCGTTGGAGGACAGGGTAACTCCTACGAGCAGTACTTC.